Shown below are 28 T cell receptor beta chains from a single sample sequenced in a study of T cells after yellow fever vaccination. TCRdb used MiXCR to reprocess the 5' RACE reads, holding one entry per CDR3 protein. The sample shows 500,000 to 650,000 distinct CDR3 sequences, over 9% of them seen only once. The source material was PBMCs, sampled on the day of the yellow fever booster vaccination. The source of these receptors is a man aged 25-45 years who received the YFV17D yellow fever vaccine.

This clonotype was found many times. The chain carries TRBV30 and TRBJ1-1; D unresolved. The germline V gene encodes CDR1 GTSNPN and CDR2 SVGIG (reference sequence). Trimming took off 0 bases at V and 7 bases at J, with 6 bases between the two ends. The CDR3 is 11 residues long. The chain's CDR3 is CAWSVSIEAFF. The CDR3 DNA reads as TGTGCCTGGAGTGTATCAATTGAAGCTTTCTTT.

This chain uses TRBV4-3 with TRBJ2-2; a weak D match, TRBD1 (5 bases). Germline CDR1 is LGHNA and CDR2 is YSLEER. The CDR3 has 17 amino acids. The ends were cut back, 1 base at V and 0 bases at J, with 12 bases in the middle. The CDR3 DNA is TGCGCCAGCAGCCAAGGGACACGGCAATCGAACACCGGGGAGCTGTTTTTT. Protein sequence: CASSQGTRQSNTGELFF.

Only a few counts were recorded for this clonotype. The chain recombines TRBV5-1 with TRBJ2-1, with TRBD2 as a possible D gene (7 bases). V lost 0 bases and J lost 8, with 18 bases in between. The germline CDR1 and CDR2 sequences are SGHRS and YFSETQ. The CDR3 consists of 16 residues. DNA of the CDR3: TGCGCCAGCAGCTTGGCTATAGGGGGAGGGCCGGATGAGCAGTTCTTC. Translation gives CASSLAIGGGPDEQFF.

This clonotype appeared a few times. V and J are TRBV11-2 and TRBJ2-3; 7 bases line up with TRBD1. The germline V gene encodes CDR1 SGHAT and CDR2 FQNNGV. This CDR3 is 18 amino acids long. Losses at the gene ends were 3 bases for V and 0 bases for J; bases not matched to a gene: 12. As DNA, the CDR3 is TGTGCCAGCAGCTTCGGCCTCGGGACAGCTACTAGCACAGATACGCAGTATTTT. Its protein product is CASSFGLGTATSTDTQYF.

This clonotype was observed a few times. This chain connects TRBV7-2 to TRBJ2-4, with D tentatively TRBD1 (5 bases). Germline V gene sequence: CDR1 SGHTA, CDR2 FQGNSA. The CDR3 contains 15 residues. The V end lost 4 bases, the J end lost 0 bases, and 10 bases lay between the germline ends. The CDR3 bases are TGTGCCAGCAGCTCCCGACAGATAGCCAAAAACATTCAGTACTTC. Amino acids: CASSSRQIAKNIQYF.

This chain connects TRBV12-3 or TRBV12-4 to TRBJ2-1; TRBD2 aligns across 10 bases. Germline trimming cut 6 bases from V and 4 bases from J; bases unmatched to any gene: 6. This CDR3 has 15 amino acids. The CDR3 is CASRKGLARYNEQFF. The CDR3 region has the DNA TGTGCCAGCAGAAAGGGACTAGCGAGGTACAATGAGCAGTTCTTC.

Comments on this clonotype: This may come from a read error, since a much larger clone is one base off. The V call is TRBV15, the J call TRBJ2-1, with D perhaps matching TRBD2 (6 bases). Per the germline V gene, CDR1 is LNHNV and CDR2 is YYDKDF (reference sequence). The CDR3 is 12 residues long. Trimming shortened V by 1 base and J by 8 bases, and 6 bases separated the two germline ends. CDR3 nucleotide sequence: TGTGCCACCAGCAGAGTAGCGGATGAGCAGTTCTTC. Its protein is CATSRVADEQFF.

The chain employs TRBV27 and TRBJ1-1; 9 nucleotides agree with TRBD1. Germline V gene data show CDR1 as MNHEY and CDR2 as SMNVEV (reference sequence). V shed 6 bases, J shed 5 bases, and the junction held 13 bases outside the gene matches. CDR3 length: 16 residues. This chain's CDR3 is CASSISRTGERTEAFF. The CDR3 nucleotides read TGTGCCAGCAGCATCTCTCGGACAGGGGAGAGGACTGAAGCTTTCTTT.

The chain recombines TRBV20-1 with TRBJ2-1; D may match TRBD1 or TRBD2 (5 bases each). V lost 0 bases, J lost 6 bases, and 12 bases lay in between. The CDR3 consists of 14 residues. CDR1 and CDR2 (germline): DFQATT, SNEGSKA (reference sequence). The CDR3: CSARDRGALNEQFF. The CDR3 region has the DNA TGCAGTGCTAGAGATCGGGGCGCGCTCAATGAGCAGTTCTTC.

This rearrangement joins TRBV7-9 to TRBJ2-5, with D unresolved. With 6 bases removed from V and 4 bases from J, the gap between germline ends came to 9 bases. This CDR3 contains 12 residues. Per germline, CDR1 SEHNR and CDR2 FQNEAQ (reference sequence). The CDR3 reads CASRASGETQYF. The CDR3 coding sequence is TGTGCCAGCAGAGCCAGTGGAGAGACCCAGTACTTC.

The table lists this clonotype with a few counts. The chain is built from TRBV6-2 or TRBV6-3 and TRBJ2-3, with D possibly being TRBD2 (5 bases). The CDR3 is 15 residues long. V dropped 4 bases and J dropped 2 bases, with 13 bases sitting between them. Germline V gives CDR1 MNHEY, CDR2 SVGEGT. The CDR3 coding sequence is TGTGCCAGCAGTTCCCCCAGCGGACCCACAGATACGCAGTATTTT. It codes for CASSSPSGPTDTQYF.

The V gene is TRBV12-3 or TRBV12-4, the J gene TRBJ2-5; D uncertain. There are 15 residues in the CDR3. The V and J ends lost 1 base and 2 bases respectively, with 11 bases between them. CDR3 nucleotides: TGTGCCAGCAGTTTAGTGGCGCGTGTACAAGAGACCCAGTACTTC. It encodes CASSLVARVQETQYF.

In the case of this clonotype: An end of the junction does not agree with germline; a read error may underlie this. The V and J genes are TRBV7-2 and TRBJ1-3; D is perhaps TRBD1 (5 bases). The CDR3 length is 16 residues. Looked up from germline, CDR1 is SGHTA and CDR2 is FQGNSA. CDR3 sequence (DNA): TGTGCCAGCAGCTTAACAGAGACAGTGGTTGGAAACACCACATATTTT. This sequence encodes CASSLTETVVGNTTYF.

The chain has TRBV6-5 and TRBJ2-7; D may be TRBD2 (5 bases). There are 12 residues in the CDR3. Per germline, CDR1 MNHEY and CDR2 SVGAGI. Trimming pared 7 bases from V and 4 bases from J, leaving 11 bases between. CDR3 in DNA: TGTGCCAGCAACGGGGTCGGGTACGAGCAGTACTTC. Translation: CASNGVGYEQYF.

This clonotype was picked up a small number of times. V and J are TRBV12-3 or TRBV12-4 and TRBJ2-1; 9 positions match TRBD1. The CDR3 contains 15 residues. J gave up 4 bases and V 5 bases, and 6 bases lay outside the gene matches. CDR3: CASSQLTGGYNEQFF. The CDR3 coding sequence is TGTGCCAGCAGTCAGTTGACAGGGGGGTACAATGAGCAGTTCTTC.

This clonotype was seen more than once but under ten times. J is TRBJ2-1 and V is TRBV2; the D gene is possibly TRBD2 (6 bases). Germline CDR1 SNHLY, CDR2 FYNNEI. V lost 8 bases to trimming and J lost 5 bases, with 13 bases between them. The CDR3 is 13 residues long. The CDR3 DNA reads as TGTGCCAGCCTGGGACTCGCCCACAATGAGCAGTTCTTC. It encodes CASLGLAHNEQFF.

V and J are TRBV27 and TRBJ1-1; D is possibly TRBD1 (5 bases). The CDR3 runs to 15 residues. Germline V gene data show CDR1 as MNHEY and CDR2 as SMNVEV (reference sequence). Deletions cut 7 bases from V and 0 bases from J, with 15 bases between. CDR3 in amino acids: CASKDGAVMNTEAFF. In DNA form, the CDR3 reads TGTGCCAGCAAAGACGGGGCAGTCATGAACACTGAAGCTTTCTTT.

This clonotype was counted between two and nine times. The chain links TRBV20-1 to TRBJ1-1; 10 bases are shared with TRBD1. This CDR3 contains 14 residues. Per the germline V gene, CDR1 is DFQATT and CDR2 is SNEGSKA (reference sequence). V gave up 6 bases and J gave up 1 base; unmatched junction bases: 5. The CDR3 bases are TGCAGTGCCGGGACAGGGGTATCGAACACTGAAGCTTTCTTT. Amino acids: CSAGTGVSNTEAFF.

V gene TRBV3-1 combines with J gene TRBJ1-2; no clear D gene. V lost 1 base and J 8 bases, leaving 8 bases between the germline ends. The CDR3 loop spans 12 amino acids. Germline V gives CDR1 LGHDT, CDR2 YNNKEL (reference sequence). CDR3 DNA: TGTGCCAGCAGCCAAGTGGAGTGGGGCTACACCTTC. The encoded protein is CASSQVEWGYTF.

This clonotype was picked up a small number of times. This chain uses TRBV5-1 with TRBJ1-2, with D unclear. Germline assignment: CDR1 SGHRS and CDR2 YFSETQ. The CDR3 contains 17 residues. Trimming removed 0 bases from V and 8 bases from J, with 23 bases in between. DNA of the CDR3: TGCGCCAGCAGCTTGGCCACCGGTCACGACAAGCTGGGCGGCTACACCTTC. Protein product: CASSLATGHDKLGGYTF.

V gene TRBV5-6 combines with J gene TRBJ2-1; D might be TRBD2 (6 bases). CDR1 is SGHDT, CDR2 YYEEEE, per germline. The CDR3 totals 13 residues. Trimming left V 2 bases short and J 15 bases short, with 18 bases between. As DNA, the CDR3 is TGTGCCAGCAGCTTAAGTAACGGACTAAGGCTGTTCTTC. Translated: CASSLSNGLRLFF.

V is TRBV11-2 and J is TRBJ2-1; D is possibly TRBD2 (5 bases). CDR3 size: 14 residues. V lost 8 bases and J lost 7, with 18 bases in between. CDR1 and CDR2 from the germline V gene are SGHAT and FQNNGV. As DNA, the CDR3 is TGTGCCAGCCAATCGGTCGAGGGAGTGAATGAGCAGTTCTTC. Its protein product is CASQSVEGVNEQFF.

This rearrangement joins TRBV24-1 to TRBJ2-3; 7 nucleotides line up with TRBD2. After removal of 3 bases from V and 5 bases from J, the junction contained 1 base not matched to a gene. From germline, CDR1 is KGHDR and CDR2 SFDVKD. CDR3 length: 13 amino acids. The CDR3 coding sequence is TGTGCCACCAGTGATCCGGGGGGAGATACGCAGTATTTT. It is translated as CATSDPGGDTQYF.

CDR3 sequence: CSARKRGETQYF. The CDR3 DNA reads as TGCAGTGCTAGAAAAAGGGGAGAGACCCAGTACTTC. This sequence joins TRBV20-1 and TRBJ2-5, with D possibly TRBD1 on 5 matching bases. The germline V gene has CDR1 DFQATT and CDR2 SNEGSKA (reference sequence). Trimming pared 2 bases from V and 4 bases from J, leaving 8 bases between. The CDR3 contains 12 residues.

The V call is TRBV6-5, the J call TRBJ1-6; D possibly corresponds to TRBD1 (6 bases). The CDR3 has 16 residues. CDR1 is MNHEY, CDR2 SVGAGI, per germline. Trimming stripped 3 bases from V and 12 bases from J, with 21 bases between. The CDR3, as DNA: TGTGCCAGCAGTTATTCCGTAAATGGGGGCGGGGGACCCCTCCACTTT. Encoded protein: CASSYSVNGGGGPLHF.

This sequence joins TRBV7-6 and TRBJ2-6, with a tentative D call TRBD2 (5 bases). V gave up 1 base and J gave up 2 bases, with 12 bases separating them. Germline values: CDR1 SGHVS, CDR2 FNYEAQ. This CDR3 spans 17 amino acids. The CDR3 loop is CASSLVTGEAGANVLTF. In DNA form, the CDR3 reads TGTGCCAGCAGCTTAGTAACCGGGGAAGCTGGGGCCAACGTCCTGACTTTC.

The rearrangement uses TRBV7-2 and TRBJ2-5; TRBD2 is a possible D gene (5 bases). This CDR3 is 14 amino acids long. From germline, CDR1 is SGHTA and CDR2 FQGNSA. Trimming removed 3 bases at V and 4 bases at J, with 12 bases between. CDR3 amino acids: CASSFFGVGETQYF. CDR3 nucleotides: TGTGCCAGCAGCTTTTTCGGGGTTGGAGAGACCCAGTACTTC.

The chain is built from TRBV7-2 and TRBJ2-7; 7 bases match TRBD2. Germline V gives CDR1 SGHTA, CDR2 FQGNSA. This CDR3 region has 15 residues. V lost 1 base, J lost 4 bases, and 7 bases stayed unmatched. The CDR3 loop is CASSLDGGRVYEQYF. The CDR3 DNA reads as TGTGCCAGCAGCTTAGATGGCGGGAGAGTGTACGAGCAGTACTTC.